This T cell receptor (beta chain) is drawn from a study of blood T cell repertoires in COVID-19. For the study at large: Acute and convalescent COVID-19 samples came from the United States, Italy and Spain. T cells, B-cell-depleted T cells, or PBMCs provided the cDNA or gDNA that served as material.

Germline loops: CDR1 LGHNA, CDR2 YSLEER. V trimming: 0 bases; J trimming: 2 bases; junction bases outside the gene matches: 6. This CDR3 region has 17 residues. As originally analysed: Amplification of reference gene primers provided the estimated nucleated cell counts. Data came from immunoSEQ multiplex PCR; TCRdb stores just in-frame clones and leaves some out. Clone size and V and J calls were adopted from that table, with D and trimming inferred from the DNA. The sample lists tens of thousands of clones; 88% were seen once. The rearrangement uses TRBV4-3 and TRBJ1-5; 8 bases map to TRBD1. The TCR was taken from a human donor in a cohort sampled during active COVID-19. Sequenced sample: peripheral blood. The CDR3 region is CASSQEPHRGGNQPQHF. The DNA for the CDR3 is TGCGCCAGCAGCCAAGAGCCCCACAGGGGGGGCAATCAGCCCCAGCATTTT.